Shown below are 23 T cell receptor beta chains from a single sample sequenced in a study of blood T cell repertoires in COVID-19. The protocol was immunoSEQ multiplex PCR, while the TCRdb copy is restricted to in-frame clones and leaves out a portion. The sample carries over 250,000 clones, around 87% recorded once. The source material was PBMCs or T cells enriched from blood (not recorded which). The receptor set was obtained from a woman in her 30s who had recovered from COVID-19.

V gene TRBV15 combines with J gene TRBJ1-5; D is unclear. Germline loops: CDR1 LNHNV, CDR2 YYDKDF (reference sequence). This CDR3 spans 14 amino acids. With 3 bases removed from V and 0 bases from J, the gap between germline ends came to 6 bases. The DNA of the CDR3 is TGTGCCACCAGCAGGGACTATAGCAATCAGCCCCAGCATTTT. This gives the protein CATSRDYSNQPQHF.

The V call is TRBV6-5, the J call TRBJ1-1, with D possibly TRBD1 on 5 matching bases. Germline V gene data show CDR1 as MNHEY and CDR2 as SVGAGI. The CDR3 totals 14 residues. Between the trimmed V and J ends, which lost 6 bases and 4 bases, there was a span of 15 bases. The CDR3 region is CASSPRGSGTEAFF. The CDR3 region has the DNA TGTGCCAGCAGCCCCCGGGGGAGTGGCACTGAAGCTTTCTTT.

V gene TRBV28 combines with J gene TRBJ1-2; no reliable D call. Trimming cost V 1 base and J 1 base, with 7 bases left between them. The length of the CDR3 is 14 residues. Germline V lookup: CDR1 MDHEN, CDR2 SYDVKM. CDR3 DNA: TGTGCCAGCAGTTTATCCGGGGATAACTATGGCTACACCTTC. It codes for CASSLSGDNYGYTF.

The CDR3 here is CASSLVGSNSPLHF. The CDR3 DNA reads TGTGCCAGCAGCCTCGTGGGCAGTAATTCACCCCTCCACTTT. The J gene is TRBJ1-6, the V gene TRBV7-3, with no clear D. V lost 5 bases, J lost 6 bases, and 11 bases lay in between. Looked up from germline, CDR1 is SGHTA and CDR2 is FQGTGA. CDR3 length equals 14 residues.

The table lists this clone with a few counts. The chain links TRBV29-1 to TRBJ2-7, with 9 bases fitting TRBD1. The CDR3 is made up of 14 amino acids. Germline V gene sequence: CDR1 SQVTM, CDR2 ANQGSEA. The V gene end was trimmed by 2 bases and the J gene end by 2 bases; junction bases not matched to a gene: 4. The CDR3 DNA reads as TGCAGCGTTGAACTTGGGACAGGGACCTACGAGCAGTACTTC. Encoded protein: CSVELGTGTYEQYF.

This sequence joins TRBV12-3 or TRBV12-4 and TRBJ1-1; D unresolved. The CDR3 totals 13 residues. Trimming stripped 4 bases from V and 3 bases from J, with 9 bases between. Here the CDR3 DNA reads TGTGCCAGCAGTTCCCCCTCCGACACTGAAGCTTTCTTT. This encodes CASSSPSDTEAFF.

This clone turned up a few times. The gene calls are TRBV28 and TRBJ1-5, with a weak D call TRBD1 (5 bases). The CDR3 covers 15 residues. Trimming took off 6 bases at V and 6 bases at J, with 18 bases between the two ends. Germline loops: CDR1 MDHEN, CDR2 SYDVKM. In DNA form, the CDR3 reads TGTGCCAGCAGGCGGCGGGGGGTGGAGGTTCAGCCCCAGCATTTT. It yields the protein CASRRRGVEVQPQHF.

This chain connects TRBV10-3 to TRBJ2-7; possibly TRBD1 for D (5 bases). Trimming cost V 4 bases and J 4 bases, with 8 bases left between them. The germline gives CDR1 ENHRY, CDR2 SYGVKD. The CDR3 runs to 12 residues. CDR3 coding DNA: TGTGCCATCAGTGCGCAGGGATACGAGCAGTACTTC. Encoded protein: CAISAQGYEQYF.

About this clone: Different DNA sequences within this sample yield the same CDR3. The chain links TRBV5-1 to TRBJ1-3; D is undetermined. The CDR3 totals 14 residues. Trimming pared 0 bases from V and 0 bases from J, leaving 4 bases between. The germline V gene encodes CDR1 SGHRS and CDR2 YFSETQ. CDR3 loop: CASSLDSSGNTIYF. The CDR3 DNA sequence: TGCGCCAGCAGCTTGGACAGCTCTGGAAACACCATATATTTT. Full variable domain (rest looked up from reference TRBV5-1 and TRBJ1-3): KAGVTQTPRYLIKTRGQQVTLSCSPISGHRSVSWYQQTPGQGLQFLFEYFSETQRNKGNFPGRFSGRQFSNSRSEMNVSTLELGDSALYLCASSLDSSGNTIYFGEGSWLTVV.

The chain links TRBV27 to TRBJ2-2, with D perhaps matching TRBD2 (6 bases). Trimming took 7 bases from V and 4 from J, leaving 19 bases between them. From germline, CDR1 is MNHEY and CDR2 SMNVEV (reference sequence). The CDR3 is 16 amino acids. CDR3 in amino acids: CASTIRVAEPTGELFF. CDR3 nucleotides: TGTGCCAGCACCATTAGGGTAGCGGAACCCACCGGGGAGCTGTTTTTT.

V gene TRBV2 combines with J gene TRBJ2-7, with a possible D match to TRBD1 (6 bases). The germline gives CDR1 SNHLY, CDR2 FYNNEI. The V and J ends lost 3 bases and 4 bases respectively, with 19 bases between them. This CDR3 is 16 amino acids long. The CDR3 coding sequence is TGTGCCAGCAGTGATACGTCAGGGGCCCAACTTTACGAGCAGTACTTC. Translated, it gives CASSDTSGAQLYEQYF.

This chain connects TRBV7-9 to TRBJ1-2; perhaps TRBD1 as D (6 bases). V was pared by 1 base and J by 5 bases, with 17 bases between. Germline V gene lookup returns CDR1 SEHNR and CDR2 FQNEAQ (reference sequence). The CDR3 runs to 16 residues. Here the CDR3 reads CASSLESGGGRYGYTF. The CDR3 bases are TGTGCCAGCAGCTTAGAATCCGGGGGGGGCCGGTATGGCTACACCTTC.

This chain uses TRBV6-6 with TRBJ1-1, with D perhaps TRBD1 (6 bases). Looked up from germline, CDR1 is MNHNY and CDR2 is SVGAGI (reference sequence). This CDR3 is built from 14 residues. Trimming stripped 6 bases from V and 3 bases from J, with 14 bases between. CDR3 in amino acids: CASRGGSGHTEAFF. Written as DNA, the CDR3 is TGTGCCAGCAGAGGGGGTAGTGGGCACACTGAAGCTTTCTTT.

The chain joins TRBV30 to TRBJ1-2; D remains ambiguous. CDR1 GTSNPN and CDR2 SVGIG come from the germline V gene (reference sequence). The ends were cut back, 8 bases at V and 0 bases at J, with 16 bases in the middle. The CDR3 consists of 14 residues. The CDR3 DNA is TGTGCCCTAAGACCCCGACTCCCTAACTATGGCTACACCTTC. This codes for CALRPRLPNYGYTF.

The chain employs TRBV6-5 and TRBJ1-1, with unresolved D. Germline V gene lookup returns CDR1 MNHEY and CDR2 SVGAGI. CDR3 length equals 14 residues. V lost 7 bases to trimming and J lost 0 bases, with 12 bases between them. Here the CDR3 DNA reads TGTGCCAGCAACCCGGTGGGAGTGAACACTGAAGCTTTCTTT. It translates to CASNPVGVNTEAFF.

The V gene is TRBV7-9, the J gene TRBJ2-3, with D perhaps TRBD1 (5 bases). V shed 3 bases and J shed 5 bases, with 12 bases lying between them. Germline CDR1 and CDR2: SEHNR and FQNEAQ (reference sequence). The CDR3 is made up of 14 amino acids. The CDR3 sequence is CASSFQGEQDTQYF. Here the CDR3 DNA reads TGTGCCAGCAGCTTCCAGGGTGAACAAGATACGCAGTATTTT. Supplemented by reference TRBV7-9 and TRBJ2-3, the full variable domain reads DTGVSQNPRHKITKRGQNVTFRCDPISEHNRLYWYRQTLGQGPEFLTYFQNEAQLEKSRLLSDRFSAERPKGSFSTLEIQRTEQGDSAMYLCASSFQGEQDTQYFGPGTRLTVL.

The chain employs TRBV4-2 and TRBJ1-5; maybe TRBD1 (5 bases). The ends were cut back, 1 base at V and 6 bases at J, with 13 bases in the middle. This CDR3 has 15 amino acids. CDR1 is LGHNA and CDR2 is YNFKEQ in the germline V gene. CDR3 region: CASSQGQGLGQPQHF. DNA of the CDR3: TGTGCCAGCAGCCAAGGGCAGGGCCTGGGTCAGCCCCAGCATTTT.

This chain joins TRBV16 and TRBJ1-2; D might be TRBD1 (5 bases). The germline V gene has CDR1 KGHSY and CDR2 FQNENV. The CDR3 has 13 residues. Trimming took off 0 bases at V and 7 bases at J, with 9 bases between the two ends. This CDR3 is CASSQSVQGGYTF. CDR3 DNA sequence: TGTGCCAGCAGCCAATCGGTGCAGGGTGGCTACACCTTC.

J is TRBJ2-7 and V is TRBV18, with 9 bases fitting TRBD1. The ends lost 6 bases at V and 5 bases at J; junction bases unmatched: 11. The CDR3 runs 15 residues. Germline V gene data show CDR1 as KGHSH and CDR2 as LQKENI. CDR3 in amino acids: CASSLEGTGSHEQYF. The CDR3 DNA is TGTGCCAGCTCTCTAGAGGGGACAGGGAGCCACGAGCAGTACTTC.

The V and J genes are TRBV30 and TRBJ2-7; 10 bases match TRBD2. The CDR3 consists of 14 residues. Per germline, CDR1 GTSNPN and CDR2 SVGIG (reference sequence). Germline trimming cut 3 bases from V and 4 bases from J; bases unmatched to any gene: 6. CDR3 amino acids: CAWSPGLAQYEQYF. Written as DNA, the CDR3 is TGTGCCTGGAGCCCGGGACTAGCGCAATACGAGCAGTACTTC.

The chain employs TRBV5-6 and TRBJ1-1; unclear D gene. Between the trimmed V and J ends, which lost 0 bases and 4 bases, there was a span of 7 bases. The CDR3 has 13 amino acids. Germline V gene sequence: CDR1 SGHDT, CDR2 YYEEEE. CDR3 protein: CASSLGYFTEAFF. The CDR3 bases are TGTGCCAGCAGCTTGGGGTACTTCACTGAAGCTTTCTTT.

The chain carries TRBV3-1 (or the pseudogene TRBV3-2) and TRBJ2-5, with D perhaps TRBD1 (5 bases). CDR3 size: 15 residues. V lost 0 bases to trimming and J lost 5 bases, with 13 bases between them. The germline V gene has CDR1 LGHDT and CDR2 YNNKEL (reference sequence). The CDR3 region has the DNA TGTGCCAGCAGCCAAGAGGGCAGGGCCAGGGAGACCCAGTACTTC. Translated, it gives CASSQEGRARETQYF.

This clone has just one count. This chain links TRBV7-2 with TRBJ1-1; no clear D gene. Trimming took 4 bases from V and 1 from J, leaving 7 bases between them. CDR1 SGHTA and CDR2 FQGNSA come from the germline V gene. The CDR3 runs 13 residues. The CDR3 DNA reads TGTGCCAGCAGCTCATACAGGAACACTGAAGCTTTCTTT. It encodes CASSSYRNTEAFF. The whole variable domain, remainder taken from reference TRBV7-2 and TRBJ1-1, is GAGVSQSPSNKVTEKGKDVELRCDPISGHTALYWYRQSLGQGLEFLIYFQGNSAPDKSGLPSDRFSAERTGGSVSTLTIQRTQQEDSAVYLCASSSYRNTEAFFGQGTRLTVV.